These 28 T cell receptor beta chains were all obtained from the same sample, sequenced in a study of technical replicates of blood from a few donors. Here immunoSEQ multiplex PCR was the method, and the copy in TCRdb shows in-frame clones only, minus some. Seen here are tens of thousands of clones, 70% to 90% observed once, and the top ten hold roughly 5.3%. Material: PBMCs. These receptors all come from a human donor in good health. Some clones in this sample may be carry-over from other donors' samples.

This clone was detected once. The rearrangement links TRBV10-3 to TRBJ2-3, with 7 bases lining up with TRBD2. The CDR3 is made up of 14 amino acids. CDR1 is ENHRY, CDR2 SYGVKD, per germline. J was trimmed by 7 bases and V by 6 bases; bases with no gene match: 10. CDR3 protein: CAIRGEGERHTQYF. In DNA, the CDR3 is TGTGCCATCAGGGGGGAGGGCGAACGCCATACGCAGTATTTT.

Only one count was recorded for this clone. The chain uses TRBV19 and TRBJ1-5; 10 positions agree with TRBD1. The germline CDR1 and CDR2 sequences are LNHDA and SQIVND (reference sequence). V lost 5 bases, J lost 4 bases, and 11 bases stayed unmatched. The CDR3 length is 17 residues. CDR3 DNA sequence: TGTGCCAGTAGTTCACAGCCGGGACAGGGGCGGAATCAGCCCCAGCATTTT. Translation gives CASSSQPGQGRNQPQHF.

The sample holds a few counts of this clone. The V call is TRBV6-1, the J call TRBJ2-7; 7 bases are a match to TRBD2. V was clipped by 6 bases and J by 1 base; unmatched bases: 9. Germline CDR1 reads MNHNS; CDR2 reads SASEGT. The CDR3 is 15 amino acids. The CDR3 reads CASSPEAGSSYEQYF. CDR3 DNA sequence: TGTGCCAGCAGCCCCGAAGCGGGGTCTTCCTACGAGCAGTACTTC.

In its sample, this clone was seen once. This sequence joins TRBV4-2 and TRBJ2-6, with TRBD2 as a possible D gene (5 bases). Trimming stripped 0 bases from V and 0 bases from J, with 9 bases between. CDR1 LGHNA and CDR2 YNFKEQ come from the germline V gene. The CDR3 covers 17 residues. CDR3 sequence (DNA): TGTGCCAGCAGCCAAGAGAGCGGACTCTCTGGGGCCAACGTCCTGACTTTC. Its protein is CASSQESGLSGANVLTF.

The chain is built from TRBV11-2 and TRBJ2-2; 15 nucleotides match TRBD2. Germline loops: CDR1 SGHAT, CDR2 FQNNGV. The CDR3 totals 16 residues. After removal of 6 bases from V and 8 bases from J, the junction contained 7 bases not matched to a gene. The CDR3 loop is CASRRPGTSGRGELFF. The CDR3 DNA follows: TGTGCCAGCAGACGTCCCGGGACTAGCGGGAGGGGGGAGCTGTTTTTT.

The V call is TRBV5-6, the J call TRBJ2-4; D is perhaps TRBD2 (5 bases). The V end lost 4 bases, the J end lost 0 bases, and 17 bases lay between the germline ends. The CDR3 loop spans 17 amino acids. Germline CDR1 SGHDT, CDR2 YYEEEE. Here the CDR3 reads CASSPRVALLAKNIQYF. The CDR3 coding sequence is TGTGCCAGCAGCCCGAGGGTAGCGTTGCTAGCCAAAAACATTCAGTACTTC.

V is TRBV5-4 and J is TRBJ1-1; the D gene is possibly TRBD1 (5 bases). Germline CDR1 is SGHNT and CDR2 is YYREEE (reference sequence). Trimming pared 1 base from V and 1 base from J, leaving 14 bases between. The CDR3 sequence is 16 residues long. The CDR3, as DNA: TGTGCCAGCAGCTTGCCAGGGCCTAATCCGAACACTGAAGCTTTCTTT. Protein product: CASSLPGPNPNTEAFF.

The chain joins TRBV10-3 to TRBJ2-1, with 15 nucleotides matching TRBD2. Germline V lookup: CDR1 ENHRY, CDR2 SYGVKD. The CDR3 spans 21 residues. V dropped 3 bases and J dropped 1; count of bases not matched to a gene: 13. Here the CDR3 reads CAISETNLPGLAGGSYNEQFF. The CDR3 bases are TGTGCCATCAGTGAAACCAATCTACCGGGACTAGCGGGAGGTTCCTACAATGAGCAGTTCTTC.

The chain uses TRBV5-1 and TRBJ2-2; TRBD1 matches at 9 bases. Losses at the gene ends were 1 base for V and 5 bases for J; bases not matched to a gene: 9. The CDR3 loop spans 17 amino acids. Germline lookup yields CDR1 SGHRS and CDR2 YFSETQ. CDR3 nucleotide sequence: TGCGCCAGCAGCTTGACGAAGACAGGGGGAGAAACCGGGGAGCTGTTTTTT. Its translation is CASSLTKTGGETGELFF.

The CDR3 here is CASSPRGLRVYEQYF. In DNA, the CDR3 is TGTGCCAGCAGCCCCAGGGGGCTGAGGGTATACGAGCAGTACTTC. This chain connects TRBV7-9 to TRBJ2-7, with 8 nucleotides matching TRBD1. This CDR3 spans 15 amino acids. With V trimmed by 5 bases and J by 4 bases, 10 bases remained unmatched. From germline, CDR1 is SEHNR and CDR2 FQNEAQ (reference sequence).

The rearrangement joins TRBV4-1 to TRBJ1-5, with D possibly TRBD1 on 6 matching bases. V lost 4 bases and J 3 bases, leaving 16 bases between the germline ends. This CDR3 is built from 16 residues. The germline CDR1 and CDR2 sequences are MGHRA and YSYEKL. The CDR3 here is CASSPLGGAHNQPQHF. The CDR3 coding sequence is TGCGCCAGCAGCCCTCTCGGGGGGGCGCACAATCAGCCCCAGCATTTT.

The chain combines TRBV6-5 with TRBJ2-7, with 8 bases that match TRBD2. V trimming: 6 bases; J trimming: 0 bases; junction bases outside the gene matches: 4. This CDR3 has 14 amino acids. The V gene's germline CDR1 is MNHEY and CDR2 SVGAGI. The CDR3 sequence: CASSLSGSSYEQYF. CDR3 DNA sequence: TGTGCCAGCAGCCTCAGCGGGAGCTCCTACGAGCAGTACTTC.

The genes are TRBV30 and TRBJ1-3, with D unclear. Trimming removed 1 base from V and 0 bases from J, with 4 bases in between. The germline CDR1 and CDR2 sequences are GTSNPN and SVGIG (reference sequence). The CDR3 totals 13 residues. The DNA of the CDR3 is TGTGCCTGGAGTGCAGGCTCTGGAAACACCATATATTTT. Its translation: CAWSAGSGNTIYF.

This rearrangement joins TRBV7-6 to TRBJ1-1, with 7 bases fitting TRBD1. The CDR3 has 13 residues. J was trimmed by 2 bases and V by 5 bases; bases with no gene match: 2. CDR1 SGHVS and CDR2 FNYEAQ come from the germline V gene. The CDR3 nucleotides are TGTGCCAGCAGCCAGGGGGATAACACTGAAGCTTTCTTT. The encoded protein is CASSQGDNTEAFF.

The chain recombines TRBV28 with TRBJ1-2; possibly TRBD1 for D (5 bases). CDR3 length: 15 residues. Germline assignment: CDR1 MDHEN and CDR2 SYDVKM. Trimming cost V 1 base and J 0 bases, with 9 bases left between them. CDR3 residues: CASSLLGQANYGYTF. CDR3 sequence (DNA): TGTGCCAGCAGTTTATTGGGGCAGGCTAACTATGGCTACACCTTC.

The J gene is TRBJ2-7, the V gene TRBV5-1; TRBD1 might be the D (6 bases). In germline, CDR1 is SGHRS, CDR2 YFSETQ. This CDR3 comprises 14 residues. Deletions cut 5 bases from V and 4 bases from J, with 16 bases between. The CDR3 DNA sequence: TGCGCCAGCAGACTGGTGTTGGGACAATACGAGCAGTACTTC. It translates to CASRLVLGQYEQYF.

J is TRBJ1-1 and V is TRBV14; tentative D call: TRBD1 (6 bases). CDR3 length equals 16 residues. Per the germline V gene, CDR1 is SGHDN and CDR2 is FVKESK. V was trimmed by 3 bases and J by 0 bases, leaving 14 bases between them. The CDR3 DNA reads as TGTGCCAGCAGCCATATCCGGACAGCAATGAACACTGAAGCTTTCTTT. Protein product: CASSHIRTAMNTEAFF. Looking up the rest from reference TRBV14 and TRBJ1-1 gives the full variable domain: EAGVTQFPSHSVIEKGQTVTLRCDPISGHDNLYWYRRVMGKEIKFLLHFVKESKQDESGMPNNRFLAERTGGTYSTLKVQPAELEDSGVYFCASSHIRTAMNTEAFFGQGTRLTVV.

A few counts support this clone. J is TRBJ1-2 and V is TRBV27; no clear D gene. Trimming cost V 7 bases and J 7 bases, with 16 bases left between them. The CDR3 totals 13 residues. CDR1 and CDR2 (germline): MNHEY, SMNVEV (reference sequence). The CDR3: CASTPTAGSGYTF. In DNA form, the CDR3 reads TGTGCCAGCACCCCTACGGCGGGGAGTGGCTACACCTTC.

The chain has TRBV9 and TRBJ2-2, with 11 bases identical to TRBD2. Germline CDR1 SGDLS, CDR2 YYNGEE. V trimming: 2 bases; J trimming: 6 bases; junction bases outside the gene matches: 3. This CDR3 region has 15 residues. The CDR3: CASSVRGLAAGELFF. As DNA, the CDR3 is TGTGCCAGCAGCGTTAGGGGACTAGCGGCCGGGGAGCTGTTTTTT.

The V call is TRBV11-1, the J call TRBJ1-4; 7 nucleotides match TRBD1. Germline V lookup: CDR1 SGHAT, CDR2 FQDESV (reference sequence). The CDR3 extends over 15 amino acids. Unmatched junction bases numbered 10, after V lost 7 bases and J lost 5 bases. The CDR3 region is CASTLGTARNEKLFF. CDR3 DNA: TGTGCCAGCACCTTGGGGACAGCCAGAAATGAAAAACTGTTTTTT. The complete variable domain, with remaining parts taken from reference TRBV11-1 and TRBJ1-4, reads EAEVAQSPRYKITEKSQAVAFWCDPISGHATLYWYRQILGQGPELLVQFQDESVVDDSQLPKDRFSAERLKGVDSTLKIQPAELGDSAMYLCASTLGTARNEKLFFGSGTQLSVL.

The CDR3 loop is CASSLLQRDTGELFF. CDR3 in DNA: TGTGCCAGCAGCTTGTTACAGAGAGACACCGGGGAGCTGTTTTTT. This chain uses TRBV7-9 with TRBJ2-2; D is unresolved. With 3 bases removed from V and 3 bases from J, the gap between germline ends came to 11 bases. Germline loops: CDR1 SEHNR, CDR2 FQNEAQ (reference sequence). The CDR3 loop spans 15 amino acids.

The chain carries TRBV5-8 and TRBJ2-2; 7 positions match TRBD1. Germline loops: CDR1 SGHTS, CDR2 YDEGEE. There are 18 residues in the CDR3. V trimming: 7 bases; J trimming: 5 bases; junction bases outside the gene matches: 20. The CDR3 nucleotides read TGTGCCAGCGCTACCCCTGACAGGGTGGGATTTGAGACCGGGGAGCTGTTTTTT. It yields the protein CASATPDRVGFETGELFF.

This chain joins TRBV2 and TRBJ1-1, with TRBD1 matching over 7 bases. The CDR3 length is 12 residues. V shed 3 bases, J shed 9 bases, and the junction held 4 bases outside the gene matches. Germline V gene sequence: CDR1 SNHLY, CDR2 FYNNEI. CDR3: CASSEDRQKAFF. The DNA of the CDR3 is TGTGCCAGCAGTGAGGACAGGCAGAAAGCTTTCTTT.

The gene calls are TRBV18 and TRBJ2-5; 9 bases align to TRBD2. The V and J ends lost 4 bases and 7 bases, in that order; junction bases with no gene match: 7. In germline, CDR1 is KGHSH, CDR2 LQKENI. CDR3 length: 14 residues. The CDR3 DNA reads as TGTGCCAGCTCACAGGGGACTAGCTTATCGACCCAGTACTTC. It specifies CASSQGTSLSTQYF.

The chain joins TRBV18 to TRBJ2-1, with D tentatively TRBD2 (6 bases). CDR1 and CDR2 from the germline V gene are KGHSH and LQKENI. With 2 bases removed from V and 2 bases from J, the gap between germline ends came to 10 bases. The CDR3 consists of 15 residues. The CDR3 nucleotides read TGTGCCAGCTCACCATCGGGGGTAACCTACAATGAGCAGTTCTTC. Translating gives CASSPSGVTYNEQFF.

The gene calls are TRBV19 and TRBJ1-5; the D is unclear. The germline V gene has CDR1 LNHDA and CDR2 SQIVND (reference sequence). CDR3 length: 15 amino acids. Between the trimmed V and J ends, which lost 5 bases and 0 bases, there was a span of 11 bases. The CDR3 region has the DNA TGTGCCAGTAGTCACCTCACAGATAGCAATCAGCCCCAGCATTTT. This gives the protein CASSHLTDSNQPQHF.

The genes are TRBV11-3 and TRBJ1-1, with TRBD1 identical over 8 bases. Unmatched junction bases numbered 4, after V lost 5 bases and J lost 8 bases. CDR3 length: 12 amino acids. Per germline, CDR1 SGHNT and CDR2 YENEEA. In nucleotides, the CDR3 is TGTGCCAGCAGCACCCGGACAGGGGAAGCTTTCTTT. Residues: CASSTRTGEAFF. Looking up the rest from reference TRBV11-3 and TRBJ1-1 gives the full variable domain: EAGVVQSPRYKIIEKKQPVAFWCNPISGHNTLYWYLQNLGQGPELLIRYENEEAVDDSQLPKDRFSAERLKGVDSTLKIQPAELGDSAVYLCASSTRTGEAFFGQGTRLTVV.

The chain couples TRBV15 to TRBJ1-3, with 8 bases identical to TRBD1. The V segment lost 0 bases and the J segment 8 bases; nucleotides outside the gene matches: 3. The CDR3 is 14 residues long. CDR1 LNHNV and CDR2 YYDKDF come from the germline V gene (reference sequence). The CDR3 DNA is TGTGCCACCAGCAGAGATCCGACAGGGGACACCATATATTTT. This codes for CATSRDPTGDTIYF.